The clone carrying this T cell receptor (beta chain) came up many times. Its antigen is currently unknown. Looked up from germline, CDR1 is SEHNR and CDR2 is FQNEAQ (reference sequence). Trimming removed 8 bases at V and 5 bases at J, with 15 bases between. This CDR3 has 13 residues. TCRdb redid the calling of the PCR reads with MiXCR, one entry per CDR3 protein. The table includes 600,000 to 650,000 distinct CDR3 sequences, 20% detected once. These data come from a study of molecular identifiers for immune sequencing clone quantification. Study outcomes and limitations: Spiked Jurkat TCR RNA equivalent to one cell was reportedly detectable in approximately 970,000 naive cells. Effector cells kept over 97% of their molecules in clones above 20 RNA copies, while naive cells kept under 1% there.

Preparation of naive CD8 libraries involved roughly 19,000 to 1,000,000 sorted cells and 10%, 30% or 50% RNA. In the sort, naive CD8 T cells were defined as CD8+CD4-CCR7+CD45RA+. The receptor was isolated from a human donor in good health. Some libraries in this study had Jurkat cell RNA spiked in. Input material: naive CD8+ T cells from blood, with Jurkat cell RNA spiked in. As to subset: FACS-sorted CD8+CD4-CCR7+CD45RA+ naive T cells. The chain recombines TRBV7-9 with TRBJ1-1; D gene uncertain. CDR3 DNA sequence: TGTGCCAGCGGCGACCCCTTTGGGACTGAAGCTTTCTTT. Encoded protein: CASGDPFGTEAFF.